These T cell receptor beta chains were read from a single sample in a study of beta chain features in type 1 diabetes. The method was immunoSEQ multiplex PCR; TCRdb's version includes in-frame clones alone and lacks a portion of them. Of fewer than 550,000 clones detected, over 10% appear once; the ten largest clones hold about 0.042%. The sequenced material came from naive CD4+ T cells from blood. These receptor sequences come from a woman between 18 and 29 years old in good health. Both conserved end residues are trimmed from each CDR3. The D gene is left open where the match is weak.

d_call v_call cdr3_aa
- TRBV27 ASSPAASYEQY
- TRBV2 ASSGQGYEAF
TRBD1 TRBV11-2 ASSDRDKISGGNQPQH
- TRBV4-3 ASSQRSGSINEKLF
- TRBV18 ASSPQYIGKNIQY
- TRBV4-3 ASSPLREVGTNEQF
- TRBV28 ASFSGGLFYEQY
- TRBV9 ASSVGGKANYGYT
- TRBV7-2 ASTLNPIGGLGYEQY
- TRBV6-5 ASRRGFNEQF
- TRBV2 ASLPPTRAHEQY
- TRBV7-2 ASSHSGGRANIQY
- TRBV4-1 ASSQGYYGYT
TRBD1 TRBV5-4 ASRLQGRDTEAF
- TRBV29-1 SVGYEQF
- TRBV7-2 ASSLDNTYNEQF
- TRBV2 ASSQSLVSGLNYGYT
- TRBV6-1 ASSALGRSSYNEQF
TRBD1 TRBV30 AWSADRGSYEQY
- TRBV4-3 ASSQGPRKETQY
- TRBV7-2 ASGPRSRGEQY
- TRBV9 ASSVAGYYGYT
- TRBV9 ASSASSGNTIY
- TRBV7-9 ASSYQGSPLH
- TRBV29-1 SVDYRVGTGEAF
- TRBV4-2 ASKLGTWGTGELF
TRBD2 TRBV7-2 ASTPPGGGGTQY
- TRBV6-1 ASRGLKSSYEQY
- TRBV9 ASSVAPTAMRGETQY
- TRBV7-9 ASSPPQGRGYEQY
- TRBV29-1 SVDRVLGEQF
- TRBV7-8 ASRPSSLDTDTQY
- TRBV30 AWSPLEGNQPQH
TRBD1 TRBV5-1 ASSHAGGTGNTIY
- TRBV2 ASRYGTGTLGF
- TRBV18 ASSTVGGTDTQY
- TRBV29-1 SVEDRVGGDEQY
TRBD1 TRBV5-1 ASSFRDREINEQF
- TRBV7-9 ASSLAPGLDYGYT